This is a list of T cell receptor beta chains from one sample in a study of CD8 T cells in ankylosing spondylitis. One entry per CDR3 protein, called by TCRdb with MiXCR from the 5' RACE reads. The sample includes some 240,000 distinct CDR3 sequences, roughly 8.6% seen only once; the top ten take over 6.5%. The sequenced material came from blood, either unsorted or a sorted T cell fraction (not recorded which). The receptors here all came from a male donor with ankylosing spondylitis or in good health (not recorded which). Each CDR3 is given with its conserved first and last residue. D genes are given only for firm matches. The listing skips clone size in some rows; elsewhere it reads once, few, many or a size class.

V gene,D gene,clone size,J gene,CDR3 DNA,CDR3 protein
TRBV7-9,.,.,TRBJ2-7,TGTGCCAGCAGCCGAAAGACTACCCATTCCTCCTACGAGCAGTACTTC,CASSRKTTHSSYEQYF
TRBV6-1,TRBD1,many,TRBJ1-1,TGTGCCAGCAGTCCTAGGACAGGCCCTTGGGGGACTGAAGCTTTCTTT,CASSPRTGPWGTEAFF
TRBV20-1,TRBD1,few,TRBJ1-2,TGCAGTACCTTAGACAGGGGAACAAAGTACTATGGCTACACCTTC,CSTLDRGTKYYGYTF
TRBV20-1,.,.,TRBJ1-2,TGCAGTGCTAGAGGCGCAGGTTCGATCCATGGCTACACCTTC,CSARGAGSIHGYTF
TRBV20-1,TRBD1,.,TRBJ2-7,TGCAGTGCTAGCGTCAGGGGGCGCGCCTACGAGCAGTACTTC,CSASVRGRAYEQYF
TRBV7-6,TRBD2,.,TRBJ2-7,TGTGCCAGCAGCTCGGGACTAGCGGGGGGATTCTCCTACGAGCAGTACTTC,CASSSGLAGGFSYEQYF
TRBV7-2,.,few,TRBJ1-3,TGTGCCAGCAGCCAGGGTTCGGGGGGGGTCTCCGGAAACACCATATATTTT,CASSQGSGGVSGNTIYF
TRBV10-3,.,many,TRBJ2-2,TGTGCCATCAGTGAACCCGGGACATCCCGAATTAGTGGTGCCGGGGAGCTGTTTTTT,CAISEPGTSRISGAGELFF
TRBV9,.,.,TRBJ2-2,TGTGCCAGCAGCGGGGGGACCAAAACTACCGGGGAGCTGTTTTTT,CASSGGTKTTGELFF
TRBV12-3/TRBV12-4,.,many,TRBJ2-6,TGTGCCAGCAGTTTCCCTGGGGCCAACGTCCTGACTTTC,CASSFPGANVLTF
TRBV29-1,.,many,TRBJ2-3,TGCAGCGTTGAAGAGTACGGGCAGAAGGGCACAGATACGCAGTATTTT,CSVEEYGQKGTDTQYF
TRBV28,.,many,TRBJ1-1,TGTGCCAGCAGTTCCCCCCAGGGTGATTTAACTGAAGCTTTCTTT,CASSSPQGDLTEAFF
TRBV10-2,TRBD2,many,TRBJ2-1,TGCGCCAGCAGTCAGCCGGGACTAGCGTTCTACAATGAGCAGTTCTTC,CASSQPGLAFYNEQFF
TRBV14,.,many,TRBJ1-5,TGTGCCACCCCGAAGATAGACAGCCTAATAAGTCAGCCCCAGCATTTT,CATPKIDSLISQPQHF
TRBV7-2,.,many,TRBJ1-6,TGTGCCAGCAGCTTGGGGGGCACCTATAATTCACCCCTCCACTTT,CASSLGGTYNSPLHF
TRBV20-1,.,many,TRBJ2-7,TGCAGTGCTAGAACGATGACAAATAACTACGAGCAGTACTTC,CSARTMTNNYEQYF
TRBV20-1,.,many,TRBJ2-7,TGCAGTGCTAGCGCCTCTTTCGGGACGGCGTCCTACGAGCAGTACTTC,CSASASFGTASYEQYF
TRBV28,.,many,TRBJ2-2,TGTGCCAGCATAGGCCCGAACACCGGGGAGCTGTTTTTT,CASIGPNTGELFF
TRBV4-2,.,many,TRBJ1-5,TGTGCCAGCAGCCAAGAGCGGTCCAGCAATCAGCCCCAGCATTTT,CASSQERSSNQPQHF
TRBV30,.,many,TRBJ2-2,TGTGCCTGGAGTACCGGTACTGGCGGGGAGCTGTTTTTT,CAWSTGTGGELFF
TRBV7-9,.,many,TRBJ1-1,TGTGCCAGCAGCTCTCTGTCGGGGGTGAACACTGAAGCTTTCTTT,CASSSLSGVNTEAFF
TRBV5-1,.,.,TRBJ2-2,TGCGCCAGCAGCTTGTTACCCCAGGGGGGGACCGGGGAGCTGTTTTTT,CASSLLPQGGTGELFF
TRBV20-1,TRBD1,many,TRBJ2-3,TGCAGTGCTAGATCTCGCCTCCCAAGGACAGGGTCCCGGATTGGCGCAGATACGCAGTATTTT,CSARSRLPRTGSRIGADTQYF
TRBV7-9,.,many,TRBJ2-4,TGTGCCAGCAGCTGGGACGGAAACATTCAGTACTTC,CASSWDGNIQYF
TRBV19,.,many,TRBJ2-1,TGTGCCAGTAGTGGGCGCTACAATGAGCAGTTCTTC,CASSGRYNEQFF
TRBV29-1,.,many,TRBJ2-5,TGCAGCGTTGGTCTATCGGGGGAGACCCAGTACTTC,CSVGLSGETQYF
TRBV7-9,.,few,TRBJ2-3,TGTGCCAGCAGCTTTACGATAAGTAGCACAGATACGCAGTATTTT,CASSFTISSTDTQYF
TRBV5-1,TRBD1,few,TRBJ1-6,TGCGCCAGCAGCTTGGAGGCCGACAGGGGGAGTTCACCCCTCCACTTT,CASSLEADRGSSPLHF